Listed below are T cell receptor beta chains from one sample, sequenced in a study of blood T cell repertoires in COVID-19. Sequenced by immunoSEQ multiplex PCR; TCRdb stores in-frame clones only, minus some. The data hold approximately 37,000 clones, with approximately 88% observed a single time. The sample taken for sequencing was peripheral blood. The source is a man aged 50 or older with active COVID-19. Each CDR3 is given with its conserved first and last residue. Fields, in order: D gene, clone size, V gene, CDR3 length, J gene, CDR3 protein, CDR3 DNA. The D gene is left open where the match is weak. Size is stated for part of the rows, as once, few or many counts, or as a class when the clone is expanded.

d_call: TRBD1; clone_size: NA; v_call: TRBV10-1; cdr3_length: 14; j_call: TRBJ2-7; cdr3_aa: CASSLDRVSYEQYF; cdr3_nt: TGCGCCAGCAGTCTCGACAGGGTCTCCTACGAGCAGTACTTC
d_call: NA; clone_size: NA; v_call: TRBV11-2; cdr3_length: 12; j_call: TRBJ2-7; cdr3_aa: CASSLTGYEQYF; cdr3_nt: TGTGCCAGCAGCCTAACGGGTTACGAGCAGTACTTC
d_call: TRBD2; clone_size: NA; v_call: TRBV4-1; cdr3_length: 16; j_call: TRBJ2-7; cdr3_aa: CASSQATSGVAYEQYF; cdr3_nt: TGCGCCAGCAGCCAAGCGACTAGCGGGGTTGCCTACGAGCAGTACTTC
d_call: TRBD2; clone_size: NA; v_call: TRBV5-1; cdr3_length: 15; j_call: TRBJ2-3; cdr3_aa: CASSWSGRVTDTQYF; cdr3_nt: TGCGCCAGCAGCTGGAGCGGGAGGGTAACAGATACGCAGTATTTT
d_call: NA; clone_size: NA; v_call: TRBV11-3; cdr3_length: 13; j_call: TRBJ2-7; cdr3_aa: CASSLEDNYEQYF; cdr3_nt: TGTGCCAGCAGCTTAGAGGACAACTACGAGCAGTACTTC
d_call: NA; clone_size: NA; v_call: TRBV15; cdr3_length: 15; j_call: TRBJ2-7; cdr3_aa: CATSRGVGSSYEQYF; cdr3_nt: TGTGCCACCAGCAGGGGAGTAGGGAGCTCCTACGAGCAGTACTTC
d_call: NA; clone_size: NA; v_call: TRBV19; cdr3_length: 13; j_call: TRBJ1-2; cdr3_aa: CASSIVSGYGYTF; cdr3_nt: TGTGCCAGTAGTATAGTGTCAGGTTATGGCTACACCTTC
d_call: NA; clone_size: NA; v_call: TRBV6-2/TRBV6-3; cdr3_length: 13; j_call: TRBJ2-1; cdr3_aa: CASSYSPSNEQFF; cdr3_nt: TGTGCCAGCAGTTATTCCCCCTCTAATGAGCAGTTCTTC
d_call: TRBD2; clone_size: NA; v_call: TRBV5-1; cdr3_length: 17; j_call: TRBJ2-1; cdr3_aa: CASRITTGTSGRDEQFF; cdr3_nt: TGCGCCAGCAGAATTACAACCGGGACTAGCGGGAGGGATGAGCAGTTCTTC
d_call: TRBD1; clone_size: NA; v_call: TRBV27; cdr3_length: 17; j_call: TRBJ2-3; cdr3_aa: CASSWTGGSLLPDTQYF; cdr3_nt: TGTGCCAGCAGTTGGACAGGGGGATCACTCCTCCCAGATACGCAGTATTTT
d_call: NA; clone_size: NA; v_call: TRBV11-2; cdr3_length: 14; j_call: TRBJ2-4; cdr3_aa: CASSLSLAKNIQYF; cdr3_nt: TGTGCCAGCAGCTTGTCCCTAGCCAAAAACATTCAGTACTTC
d_call: NA; clone_size: NA; v_call: TRBV5-6; cdr3_length: 13; j_call: TRBJ2-1; cdr3_aa: CASSLASHNEQFF; cdr3_nt: TGTGCCAGCAGCTTGGCCAGTCACAATGAGCAGTTCTTC
d_call: NA; clone_size: few; v_call: TRBV6-5; cdr3_length: 15; j_call: TRBJ1-1; cdr3_aa: CASTPGGGMNTEAFF; cdr3_nt: TGTGCCAGCACCCCCGGGGGGGGGATGAACACTGAAGCTTTCTTT
d_call: TRBD1; clone_size: NA; v_call: TRBV7-2; cdr3_length: 15; j_call: TRBJ2-7; cdr3_aa: CATQLNRDREHEQYF; cdr3_nt: TGTGCCACGCAACTGAACCGGGACAGGGAACACGAGCAGTACTTC
d_call: NA; clone_size: NA; v_call: TRBV19; cdr3_length: 15; j_call: TRBJ2-7; cdr3_aa: CASSPPTDGMEEQYF; cdr3_nt: TGTGCCAGTAGCCCGCCGACAGACGGTATGGAAGAGCAGTACTTC
d_call: NA; clone_size: many; v_call: TRBV5-1; cdr3_length: 11; j_call: TRBJ2-5; cdr3_aa: CASSFKETQYF; cdr3_nt: TGCGCCAGCAGCTTCAAAGAGACCCAGTACTTC
d_call: TRBD1; clone_size: NA; v_call: TRBV6-2/TRBV6-3; cdr3_length: 15; j_call: TRBJ1-1; cdr3_aa: CASSAPGQGLTEAFF; cdr3_nt: TGTGCCAGCAGTGCCCCGGGACAGGGGTTAACTGAAGCTTTCTTT
d_call: NA; clone_size: NA; v_call: TRBV6-5; cdr3_length: 14; j_call: TRBJ2-7; cdr3_aa: CASSTRDTTYEQYF; cdr3_nt: TGTGCCAGCAGCACCCGGGACACCACCTACGAGCAGTACTTC
d_call: TRBD2; clone_size: NA; v_call: TRBV28; cdr3_length: 15; j_call: TRBJ2-5; cdr3_aa: CASSLELAGGKTQYF; cdr3_nt: TGTGCCAGCAGTTTGGAACTAGCGGGAGGGAAGACCCAGTACTTC
d_call: TRBD2; clone_size: NA; v_call: TRBV6-2/TRBV6-3; cdr3_length: 15; j_call: TRBJ2-5; cdr3_aa: CASSHLAGGSETQYF; cdr3_nt: TGTGCCAGCAGTCACCTAGCGGGAGGGTCGGAGACCCAGTACTTC
d_call: NA; clone_size: NA; v_call: TRBV14; cdr3_length: 13; j_call: TRBJ1-2; cdr3_aa: CASSHPGPNPYTF; cdr3_nt: TGTGCCAGCAGCCACCCGGGTCCGAACCCTTACACCTTC
d_call: TRBD2; clone_size: few; v_call: TRBV7-7; cdr3_length: 16; j_call: TRBJ2-5; cdr3_aa: CASSVVGGGGQETQYF; cdr3_nt: TGTGCCAGCAGCGTAGTCGGAGGCGGGGGCCAAGAGACCCAGTACTTC
d_call: NA; clone_size: NA; v_call: TRBV9; cdr3_length: 15; j_call: TRBJ2-1; cdr3_aa: CASSVVGGNRNGQFF; cdr3_nt: TGTGCCAGCAGCGTAGTTGGCGGGAATAGGAATGGGCAGTTCTTC
d_call: TRBD1; clone_size: NA; v_call: TRBV5-8; cdr3_length: 15; j_call: TRBJ2-3; cdr3_aa: CASSWAGQGADTQYF; cdr3_nt: TGTGCCAGCAGCTGGGCCGGACAGGGTGCAGATACGCAGTATTTT
d_call: NA; clone_size: NA; v_call: TRBV6-5; cdr3_length: 12; j_call: TRBJ1-1; cdr3_aa: CASSYFGGITFF; cdr3_nt: TGTGCCAGCAGTTACTTCGGGGGGATCACTTTCTTT
d_call: NA; clone_size: NA; v_call: TRBV20-1; cdr3_length: 12; j_call: TRBJ1-1; cdr3_aa: CSASDKNTEAFF; cdr3_nt: TGCAGTGCTAGTGACAAGAACACTGAAGCTTTCTTT
d_call: TRBD1; clone_size: NA; v_call: TRBV6-2/TRBV6-3; cdr3_length: 14; j_call: TRBJ2-7; cdr3_aa: CASSTYRGAYEQYF; cdr3_nt: TGTGCCAGCAGTACCTACAGGGGGGCCTACGAGCAGTACTTC
d_call: TRBD1; clone_size: NA; v_call: TRBV27; cdr3_length: 13; j_call: TRBJ1-5; cdr3_aa: CASSGQGPQPQHF; cdr3_nt: TGTGCCAGCTCGGGACAGGGGCCTCAGCCCCAGCATTTT
d_call: TRBD1; clone_size: NA; v_call: TRBV7-3; cdr3_length: 16; j_call: TRBJ1-5; cdr3_aa: CASSSMDRGDNQPQHF; cdr3_nt: TGTGCCAGCAGCTCCATGGACAGGGGGGACAATCAGCCCCAGCATTTT
d_call: TRBD1; clone_size: NA; v_call: TRBV5-1; cdr3_length: 16; j_call: TRBJ2-7; cdr3_aa: CASSLGPRDRGYEQYF; cdr3_nt: TGCGCCAGCAGCTTGGGACCCCGGGACAGGGGTTACGAGCAGTACTTC
d_call: NA; clone_size: NA; v_call: TRBV10-2; cdr3_length: 17; j_call: TRBJ2-7; cdr3_aa: CASSPSPSQGGLYEQYF; cdr3_nt: TGCGCCAGCAGTCCGAGCCCGTCGCAGGGAGGACTCTACGAGCAGTACTTC
d_call: TRBD1; clone_size: NA; v_call: TRBV11-2; cdr3_length: 14; j_call: TRBJ2-5; cdr3_aa: CASSWTGAGETQYF; cdr3_nt: TGTGCCAGCAGCTGGACAGGGGCTGGGGAGACCCAGTACTTC
d_call: NA; clone_size: NA; v_call: TRBV9; cdr3_length: 16; j_call: TRBJ1-1; cdr3_aa: CASSVGNRGKKAEAFF; cdr3_nt: TGTGCCAGCAGCGTAGGAAATCGAGGGAAAAAGGCTGAAGCTTTCTTT
d_call: TRBD2; clone_size: NA; v_call: TRBV24-1; cdr3_length: 16; j_call: TRBJ2-3; cdr3_aa: CATSGNSGRSLDTQYF; cdr3_nt: TGTGCCACCAGTGGTAATAGCGGGAGGTCGTTAGATACGCAGTATTTT